This is a list of T cell receptor beta chains from one sample in a study of T cell responses to AZD1222 COVID-19 vaccine. The repertoire was sequenced with immunoSEQ multiplex PCR; TCRdb's copy has only in-frame clones and lacks some. Of about 170,000 clones in the sample, roughly nine tenths were seen once. Sequenced material: peripheral blood, taken 28 days after the second AZD1222 dose. The receptors here all came from an adult who received the AZD1222 COVID-19 vaccine. Both conserved end residues are part of each CDR3. Fields, in order: D gene, V gene, clone size, J gene, CDR3 protein, CDR3 DNA. D genes are given only for firm matches. A row's size may be missing; if present it is once, few, many or a size class.

D: -
V: TRBV5-1
size: -
J: TRBJ1-2
CDR3: CASRRGTHANYGYTF
DNA: TGCGCCAGCAGACGAGGGACTCACGCTAACTATGGCTACACCTTC

D: TRBD1
V: TRBV3-1/TRBV3-2
size: -
J: TRBJ1-1
CDR3: CASSLGTANTEAFF
DNA: TGTGCCAGCAGCCTTGGGACAGCGAACACTGAAGCTTTCTTT

D: -
V: TRBV4-1
size: -
J: TRBJ1-4
CDR3: CASSQGAGDSNEKLFF
DNA: TGCGCCAGCAGCCAAGGGGCAGGAGACAGTAATGAAAAACTGTTTTTT

D: TRBD1
V: TRBV6-2/TRBV6-3
size: few
J: TRBJ1-1
CDR3: CASSLRDREDTEAFF
DNA: TGTGCCAGCAGCCTACGGGACAGGGAAGACACTGAAGCTTTCTTT

D: -
V: TRBV12-3/TRBV12-4
size: -
J: TRBJ2-7
CDR3: CASSPDGFEQYF
DNA: TGTGCCAGCAGCCCTGACGGGTTCGAGCAGTACTTC

D: -
V: TRBV7-9
size: once
J: TRBJ1-5
CDR3: CASSLGVQPQHF
DNA: TGTGCCAGCAGCTTAGGCGTTCAGCCCCAGCATTTT

D: -
V: TRBV30
size: few
J: TRBJ1-1
CDR3: CASLQGEAFF
DNA: TGTGCCAGCCTACAGGGAGAAGCTTTCTTT

D: -
V: TRBV7-9
size: once
J: TRBJ1-1
CDR3: CASSSGTGTEAFF
DNA: TGTGCCAGCAGCTCGGGAACAGGGACTGAAGCTTTCTTT

D: -
V: TRBV3-1/TRBV3-2
size: -
J: TRBJ2-5
CDR3: CASSQAPTQYF
DNA: TGTGCCAGCAGCCAGGCCCCGACCCAGTACTTC

D: TRBD1
V: TRBV7-9
size: -
J: TRBJ1-2
CDR3: CASSFLRDRSYGYTF
DNA: TGTGCCAGCAGCTTCCTTCGGGACAGGTCTTACGGCTACACCTTC

D: TRBD1
V: TRBV10-3
size: -
J: TRBJ1-1
CDR3: CAIRITGGTEAFF
DNA: TGTGCCATCAGGATAACAGGGGGGACTGAAGCTTTCTTT

D: -
V: TRBV3-1/TRBV3-2
size: -
J: TRBJ2-7
CDR3: CASSQDRRPAYEQYF
DNA: TGTGCCAGCAGCCAAGATAGGCGGCCGGCCTACGAGCAGTACTTC

D: -
V: TRBV5-1
size: -
J: TRBJ1-6
CDR3: CASSLGGTKADGLHF
DNA: TGCGCCAGCAGCTTGGGGGGGACAAAGGCAGACGGCCTCCACTTT